A single sample gave rise to the 3 T cell receptor beta chains below, sequenced in a study of blood T cells in healthy people across ages. Together with a sample-barcoded 5' primer, a J-beta primer mix was included in a second PCR lasting roughly 6 to 12 cycles. TCRdb re-derived calls from the 5' RACE reads in MiXCR, one entry per CDR3 protein. The sample yields roughly 1,500,000 distinct CDR3 sequences, around 42% seen once. The sample consisted of blood. The receptor set was obtained from a woman under 30 in good health.

This sequence joins TRBV15 and TRBJ1-4, with D possibly matching TRBD1 (5 bases). Germline V gives CDR1 LNHNV, CDR2 YYDKDF (reference sequence). The CDR3 extends over 14 amino acids. V was pared by 1 base and J by 11 bases, with 14 bases between. CDR3 sequence reads: CATSRVEGSGKLFF. The CDR3 DNA reads as TGTGCCACCAGCAGAGTTGAGGGCTCAGGGAAACTGTTTTTT.

The chain recombines TRBV15 with TRBJ1-2; 8 positions match TRBD1. The trim removed 1 base at V and 6 bases at J, leaving 4 bases unmatched. The CDR3 covers 14 residues. Germline V gene sequence: CDR1 LNHNV, CDR2 YYDKDF (reference sequence). CDR3 residues: CATSRGGQGNGYTF. The CDR3 coding sequence is TGTGCCACCAGCAGAGGCGGACAGGGAAATGGCTACACCTTC.

The rearrangement uses TRBV5-1 and TRBJ2-3; 9 nucleotides agree with TRBD2. This CDR3 has 15 amino acids. The V segment lost 5 bases and the J segment 2 bases; nucleotides outside the gene matches: 6. Germline-derived CDR1 and CDR2 are SGHRS and YFSETQ. The CDR3 reads CASRQRGADTDTQYF. CDR3 nucleotides: TGCGCCAGCAGGCAGCGGGGGGCAGACACAGATACGCAGTATTTT.